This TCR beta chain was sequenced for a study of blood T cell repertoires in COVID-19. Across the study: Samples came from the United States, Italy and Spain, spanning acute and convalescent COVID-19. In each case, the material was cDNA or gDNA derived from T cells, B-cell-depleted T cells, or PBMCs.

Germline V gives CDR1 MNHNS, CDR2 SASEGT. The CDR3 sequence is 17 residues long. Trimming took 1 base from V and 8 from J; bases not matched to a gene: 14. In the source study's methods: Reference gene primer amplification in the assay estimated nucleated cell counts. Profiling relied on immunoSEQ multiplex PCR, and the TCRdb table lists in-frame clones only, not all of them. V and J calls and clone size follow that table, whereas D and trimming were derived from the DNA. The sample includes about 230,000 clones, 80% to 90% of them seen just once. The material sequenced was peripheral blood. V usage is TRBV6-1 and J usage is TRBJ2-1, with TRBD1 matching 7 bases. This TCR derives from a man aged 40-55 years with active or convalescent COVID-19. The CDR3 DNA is TGTGCCAGCAGTGAAGTGGATGTAATCGACAGGGTCTATGAGCAGTTCTTC. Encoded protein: CASSEVDVIDRVYEQFF.